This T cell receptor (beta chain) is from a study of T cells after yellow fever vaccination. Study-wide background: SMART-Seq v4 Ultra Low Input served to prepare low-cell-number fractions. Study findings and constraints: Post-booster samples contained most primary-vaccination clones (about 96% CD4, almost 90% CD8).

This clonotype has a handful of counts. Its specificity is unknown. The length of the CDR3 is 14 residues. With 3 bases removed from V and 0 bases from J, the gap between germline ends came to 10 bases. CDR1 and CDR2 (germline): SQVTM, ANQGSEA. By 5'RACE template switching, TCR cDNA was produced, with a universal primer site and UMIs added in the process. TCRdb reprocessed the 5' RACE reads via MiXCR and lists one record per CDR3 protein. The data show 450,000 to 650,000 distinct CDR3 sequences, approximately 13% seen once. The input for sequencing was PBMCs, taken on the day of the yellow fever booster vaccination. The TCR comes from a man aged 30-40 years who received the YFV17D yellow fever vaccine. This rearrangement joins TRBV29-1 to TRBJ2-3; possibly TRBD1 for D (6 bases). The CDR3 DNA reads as TGCAGCGTTGATGTGGACAGAAGCACAGATACGCAGTATTTT. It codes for CSVDVDRSTDTQYF.